The entry below gives a single T cell receptor (beta chain) sequence along with its context. Antigen unknown. This sample stems from a study of T cells after yellow fever vaccination. The germline V and J ends were trimmed by 3 bases and 5 bases, with 13 bases remaining between them. The CDR3 totals 14 residues. The germline gives CDR1 KGHSH, CDR2 LQKENI. Findings and limits, study-wide: It was a weaker secondary response, yet one that peaked faster, at day 5 versus 15. Most clones from primary vaccination resurfaced after the booster (96% CD4, around 89% CD8).

The study made its TCR cDNA through 5'RACE template switching. That step introduced a universal primer site along with UMIs. Via MiXCR, TCRdb re-called the 5' RACE reads, giving one row per CDR3 protein. The sample comprises some 240,000 distinct CDR3 sequences, around 4.9% of which are singletons, and roughly 3.5% rests with the top ten. Sequenced here: CD4+ T cells sorted from PBMCs, sampled on the day of the yellow fever booster vaccination. The sequence came from a man younger than 35 who received the YFV17D yellow fever vaccine. The chain couples TRBV18 to TRBJ2-5; the D call may be TRBD1 or TRBD2 (6 bases each). CDR3 residues: CASSPKGGQETQYF. The CDR3 DNA sequence: TGTGCCAGCTCACCGAAGGGGGGCCAGGAGACCCAGTACTTC.